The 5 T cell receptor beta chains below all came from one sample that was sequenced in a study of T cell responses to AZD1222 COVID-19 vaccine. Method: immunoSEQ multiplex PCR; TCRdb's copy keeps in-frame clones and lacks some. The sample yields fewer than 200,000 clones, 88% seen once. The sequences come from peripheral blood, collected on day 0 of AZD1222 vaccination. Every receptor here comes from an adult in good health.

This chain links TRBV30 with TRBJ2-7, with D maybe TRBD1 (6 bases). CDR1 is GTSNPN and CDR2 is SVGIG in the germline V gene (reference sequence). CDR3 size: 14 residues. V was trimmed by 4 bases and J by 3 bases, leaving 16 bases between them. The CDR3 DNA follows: TGTGCCTGGATCCGGGTGGGCAGGGGCTACGAGCAGTACTTC. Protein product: CAWIRVGRGYEQYF.

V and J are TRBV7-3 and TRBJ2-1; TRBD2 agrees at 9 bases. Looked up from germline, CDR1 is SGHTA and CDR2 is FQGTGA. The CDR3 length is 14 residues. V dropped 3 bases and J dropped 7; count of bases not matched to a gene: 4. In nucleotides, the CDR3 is TGTGCCAGCAGCTTCCCAGCGGGAGGAAATGAGCAGTTCTTC. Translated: CASSFPAGGNEQFF.

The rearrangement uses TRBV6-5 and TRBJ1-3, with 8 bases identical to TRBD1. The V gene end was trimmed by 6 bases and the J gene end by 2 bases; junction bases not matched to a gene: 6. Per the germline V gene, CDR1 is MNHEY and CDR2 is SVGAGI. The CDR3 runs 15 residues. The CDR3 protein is CASRATGVTGNTIYF. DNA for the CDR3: TGTGCCAGCAGGGCGACAGGGGTTACTGGAAACACCATATATTTT.

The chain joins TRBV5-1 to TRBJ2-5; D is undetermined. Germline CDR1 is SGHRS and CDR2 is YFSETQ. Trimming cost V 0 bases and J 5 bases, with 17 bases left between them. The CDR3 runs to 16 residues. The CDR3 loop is CASSLAIDSVRETQYF. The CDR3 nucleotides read TGCGCCAGCAGCTTGGCCATCGACTCCGTGAGGGAGACCCAGTACTTC.

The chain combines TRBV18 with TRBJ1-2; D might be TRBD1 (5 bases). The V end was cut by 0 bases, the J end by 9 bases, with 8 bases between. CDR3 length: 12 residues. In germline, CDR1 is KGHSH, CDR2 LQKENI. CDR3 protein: CASSPPQGRYTF. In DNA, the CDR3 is TGTGCCAGCTCACCACCGCAGGGACGCTACACCTTC.